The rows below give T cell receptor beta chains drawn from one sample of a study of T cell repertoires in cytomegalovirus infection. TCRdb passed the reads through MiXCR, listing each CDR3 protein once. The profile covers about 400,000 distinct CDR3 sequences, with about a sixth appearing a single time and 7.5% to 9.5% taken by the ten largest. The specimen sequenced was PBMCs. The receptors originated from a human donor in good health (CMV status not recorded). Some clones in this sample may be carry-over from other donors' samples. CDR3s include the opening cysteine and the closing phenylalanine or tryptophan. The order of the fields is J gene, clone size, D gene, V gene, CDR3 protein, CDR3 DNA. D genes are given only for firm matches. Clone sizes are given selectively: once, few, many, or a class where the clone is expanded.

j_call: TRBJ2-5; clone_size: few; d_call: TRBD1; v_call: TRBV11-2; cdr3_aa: CASSSWTGMAQETQYF; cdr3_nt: TGTGCCAGCAGCTCCTGGACAGGGATGGCACAAGAGACCCAGTACTTC
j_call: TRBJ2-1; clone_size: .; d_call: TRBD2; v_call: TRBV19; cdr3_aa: CASSKRTSGSSYNEQFF; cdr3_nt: TGTGCCAGTAGTAAACGGACTAGCGGCAGCTCCTACAATGAGCAGTTCTTC
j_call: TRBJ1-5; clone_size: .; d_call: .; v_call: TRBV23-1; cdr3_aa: CARDHCPGQPQHF; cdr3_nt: TGCGCCAGAGATCATTGCCCCGGACAGCCCCAGCATTTT
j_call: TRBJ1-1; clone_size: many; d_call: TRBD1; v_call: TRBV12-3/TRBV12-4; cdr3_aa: CASSSPPGQAQNTEAFF; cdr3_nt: TGTGCCAGCAGTTCCCCCCCCGGACAGGCCCAGAACACTGAAGCTTTCTTT
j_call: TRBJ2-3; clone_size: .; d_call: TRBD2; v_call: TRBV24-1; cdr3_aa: CATRTASGPADTQYF; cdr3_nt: TGTGCCACCAGGACGGCTAGCGGTCCCGCAGATACGCAGTATTTT
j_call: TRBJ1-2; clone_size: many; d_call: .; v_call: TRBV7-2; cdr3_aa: CASSFTGDYGYTF; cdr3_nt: TGTGCCAGCAGCTTCACCGGGGACTATGGCTACACCTTC
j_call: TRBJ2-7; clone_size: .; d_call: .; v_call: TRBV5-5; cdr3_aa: CASSLAASAAYEQYF; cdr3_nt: TGTGCCAGCAGCTTGGCGGCTAGCGCAGCCTACGAGCAGTACTTC
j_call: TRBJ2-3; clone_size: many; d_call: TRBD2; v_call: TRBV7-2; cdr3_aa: CASSLARLAGSSTDTQYF; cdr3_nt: TGTGCCAGCAGCTTAGCGCGGCTAGCGGGGTCTAGCACAGATACGCAGTATTTT
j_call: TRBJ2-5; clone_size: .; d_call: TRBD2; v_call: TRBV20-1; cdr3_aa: CSAAKRELETQYF; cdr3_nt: TGCAGTGCGGCAAAGCGGGAATTAGAGACCCAGTACTTC
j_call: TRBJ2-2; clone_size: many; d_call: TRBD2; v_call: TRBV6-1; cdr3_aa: CASSGLAGVTGELFF; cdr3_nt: TGTGCCAGCAGTGGACTAGCGGGAGTTACCGGGGAGCTGTTTTTT
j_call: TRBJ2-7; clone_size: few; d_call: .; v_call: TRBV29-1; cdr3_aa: CSVTRGGAVDF; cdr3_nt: TGCAGCGTAACCAGGGGTGGGGCAGTGGACTTC
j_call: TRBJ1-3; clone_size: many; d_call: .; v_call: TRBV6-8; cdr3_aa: CASSFYRLLDTIYF; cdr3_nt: TGTGCCAGCAGTTTCTACAGACTCTTGGACACCATATATTTT
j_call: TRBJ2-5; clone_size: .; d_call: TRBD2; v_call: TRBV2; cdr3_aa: CASSATSGLETQYF; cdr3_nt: TGTGCCAGCAGCGCGACTAGCGGTTTGGAGACCCAGTACTTC
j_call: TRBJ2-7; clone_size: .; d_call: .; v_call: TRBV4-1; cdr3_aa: CASSQEVSGNYEQYF; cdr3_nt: TGCGCCAGCAGCCAAGAGGTTTCGGGGAACTACGAGCAGTACTTC
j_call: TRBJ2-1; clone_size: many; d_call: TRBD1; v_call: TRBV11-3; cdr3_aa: CASSGQGGYNEQFF; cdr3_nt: TGTGCCAGCAGCGGACAGGGGGGGTACAATGAGCAGTTCTTC
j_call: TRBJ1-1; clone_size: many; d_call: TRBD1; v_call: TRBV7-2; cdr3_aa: CASSLWGGDRSTEAFF; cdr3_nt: TGTGCCAGCAGCTTATGGGGCGGGGACAGAAGCACTGAAGCTTTCTTT
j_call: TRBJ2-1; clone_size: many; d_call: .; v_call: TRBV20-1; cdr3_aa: CSAVTSWENEQFF; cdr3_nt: TGCAGTGCGGTGACTAGTTGGGAAAATGAGCAGTTCTTC
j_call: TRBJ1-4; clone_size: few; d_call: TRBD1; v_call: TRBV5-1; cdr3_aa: CASSWGQGGATNEKLFF; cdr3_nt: TGCGCCAGCAGCTGGGGACAGGGGGGCGCAACTAATGAAAAACTGTTTTTT
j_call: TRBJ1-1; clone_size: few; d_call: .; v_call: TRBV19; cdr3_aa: CATVRGGLAEAFF; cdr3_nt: TGTGCCACGGTCCGTGGGGGACTCGCTGAAGCTTTCTTT